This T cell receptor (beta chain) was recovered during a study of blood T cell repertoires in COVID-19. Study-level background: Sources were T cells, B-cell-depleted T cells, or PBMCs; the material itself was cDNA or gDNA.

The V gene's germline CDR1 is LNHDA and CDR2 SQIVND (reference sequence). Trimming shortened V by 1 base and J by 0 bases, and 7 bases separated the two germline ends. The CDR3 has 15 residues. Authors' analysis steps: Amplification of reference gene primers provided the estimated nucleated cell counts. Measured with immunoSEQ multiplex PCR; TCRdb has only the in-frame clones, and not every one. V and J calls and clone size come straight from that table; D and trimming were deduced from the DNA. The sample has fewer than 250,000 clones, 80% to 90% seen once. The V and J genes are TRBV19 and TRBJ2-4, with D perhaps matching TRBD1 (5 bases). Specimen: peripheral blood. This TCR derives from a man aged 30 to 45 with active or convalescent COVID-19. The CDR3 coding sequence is TGTGCCAGTAGTATAGGACAGCTAGCCAAAAACATTCAGTACTTC. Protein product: CASSIGQLAKNIQYF.